The clone carrying this T cell receptor beta chain was seen only a few times. What it recognizes is unknown. These data come from a study of vaccination and CD4 T cells after COVID-19. Whole-study context: Convalescent patients were SARS-CoV-2 positive by nasal swab PCR; about nine mild, one severe. The convalescents included six males and four females, and among them two were Hispanic while seven were Caucasian.

Trimming shortened V by 1 base and J by 0 bases, and 21 bases separated the two germline ends. The CDR3 loop spans 18 amino acids. The germline CDR1 and CDR2 sequences are DFQATT and SNEGSKA (reference sequence). Cultured CD4+ T cell DNA underwent sequencing with the Oncomine TCR Beta short-read assay. TCRdb fed the PCR reads into MiXCR, producing one record per CDR3 protein. The sample consists of 9,500 to 15,000 distinct CDR3 sequences, approximately 50% of them appearing once. Treatment reported: approximately nine-day PBMC culture with coronavirus spike peptide pools or control peptides (ViraFEST assay). Positive PCR dates ranged from March to December 2020; these dates predated US Alpha, Beta and Delta variants.

The chain uses TRBV20-1 and TRBJ1-1; perhaps TRBD1 as D (6 bases). Sequenced here: cultured CD4+ T cells from blood, sampled after SARS-CoV-2 vaccination. This sequence was found in a human donor with COVID-19. The CDR3 DNA reads TGCAGTGCTAGAGGTAATCAGGGGCAGAGAAACATGAACACTGAAGCTTTCTTT. Encoded protein: CSARGNQGQRNMNTEAFF.